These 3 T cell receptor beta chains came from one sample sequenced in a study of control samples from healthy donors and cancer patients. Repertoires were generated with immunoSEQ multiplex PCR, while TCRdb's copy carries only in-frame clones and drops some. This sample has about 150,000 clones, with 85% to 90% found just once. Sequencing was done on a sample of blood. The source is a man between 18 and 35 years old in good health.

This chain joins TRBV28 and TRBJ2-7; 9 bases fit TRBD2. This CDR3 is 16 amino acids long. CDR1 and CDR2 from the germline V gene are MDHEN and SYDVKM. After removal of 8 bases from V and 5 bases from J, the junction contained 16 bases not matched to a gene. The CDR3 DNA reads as TGTGCCAGCGTTAGTAGCTCGAGCGGGGGGATCCACGAGCAGTACTTC. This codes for CASVSSSSGGIHEQYF. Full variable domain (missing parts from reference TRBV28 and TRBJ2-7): DVKVTQSSRYLVKRTGEKVFLECVQDMDHENMFWYRQDPGLGLRLIYFSYDVKMKEKGDIPEGYSVSREKKERFSLILESASTNQTSMYLCASVSSSSGGIHEQYFGPGTRLTVT.

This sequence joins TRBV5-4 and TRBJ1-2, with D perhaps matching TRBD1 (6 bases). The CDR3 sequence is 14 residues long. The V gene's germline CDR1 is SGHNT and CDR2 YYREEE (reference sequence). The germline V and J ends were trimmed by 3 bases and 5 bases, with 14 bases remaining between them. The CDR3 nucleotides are TGTGCCAGCAGCTACGATTCAGGGGTTTATGGCTACACCTTC. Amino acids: CASSYDSGVYGYTF.

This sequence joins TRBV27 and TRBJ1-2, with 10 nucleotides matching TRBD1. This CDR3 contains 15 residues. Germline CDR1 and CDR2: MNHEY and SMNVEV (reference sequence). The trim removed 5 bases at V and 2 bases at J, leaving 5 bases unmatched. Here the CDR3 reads CASSLTGGRNYGYTF. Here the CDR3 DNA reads TGTGCCAGCAGTCTGACAGGGGGCCGAAACTATGGCTACACCTTC.